This is a list of T cell receptor beta chains from one sample in a study. A single record per CDR3 protein comes from TCRdb applying MiXCR to the 5' RACE reads. Among about 9,100 distinct CDR3 sequences listed, roughly 60% were seen once. Sequenced material: tumor-infiltrating memory CD4+ T cells sorted from the breast tumor. These receptors were obtained from a female donor with breast cancer. CDR3s include the opening cysteine and the closing phenylalanine or tryptophan. The D gene is left open where the match is weak. Clone size appears in some rows only: once, few, many, or a class for an expanded clone.

J gene | V gene | D gene | clone size | CDR3 protein | CDR3 DNA
TRBJ2-5 | TRBV7-2 | TRBD2 | NA | CASSPSGRGETQYF | TGTGCCAGCAGCCCTAGCGGGAGAGGTGAGACCCAGTACTTC
TRBJ2-3 | TRBV5-1 | TRBD2 | NA | CASSRLAGGDTDTQYF | TGCGCCAGCAGCCGCTTAGCGGGGGGAGACACAGATACGCAGTATTTT
TRBJ2-5 | TRBV6-1 | NA | few | CAISPRETQYF | TGTGCCATTTCACCGCGGGAGACCCAGTACTTC
TRBJ2-1 | TRBV9 | TRBD2 | NA | CASSHLGDGTRDNEQFF | TGTGCCAGCAGCCACCTGGGGGATGGGACTAGGGACAATGAGCAGTTCTTC
TRBJ2-7 | TRBV28 | TRBD1 | NA | CASSPGTGPYEQYF | TGTGCCAGCAGCCCCGGGACAGGACCCTACGAGCAGTACTTC
TRBJ1-1 | TRBV5-1 | NA | NA | CASSLVGNEGSEAFF | TGCGCCAGCAGCTTGGTAGGGAACGAGGGGTCTGAAGCTTTCTTT
TRBJ2-5 | TRBV20-1 | NA | NA | CSASKGLVQETQYF | TGCAGTGCTAGCAAGGGGCTAGTCCAAGAGACCCAGTACTTC
TRBJ1-5 | TRBV12-3/TRBV12-4 | TRBD1 | NA | CASSLGQGFPQHF | TGTGCCAGCAGCCTCGGACAGGGTTTTCCCCAGCATTTT
TRBJ1-1 | TRBV5-1 | NA | NA | CASSLLGAGEAFF | TGCGCCAGCAGCTTGCTCGGAGCAGGGGAAGCTTTCTTT
TRBJ2-7 | TRBV6-2/TRBV6-3 | NA | NA | CASSYSSPPDEQYF | TGTGCCAGCAGTTACTCATCGCCCCCGGACGAGCAGTACTTC
TRBJ2-6 | TRBV27 | NA | NA | CASSLKAGAGANALTF | TGTGCCAGCAGTTTAAAGGCAGGGGCTGGGGCCAACGCCCTGACTTTC
TRBJ2-5 | TRBV10-3 | NA | NA | CAITEGPAGVQETQYF | TGTGCCATCACCGAAGGTCCTGCAGGGGTCCAAGAGACCCAGTACTTC
TRBJ2-7 | TRBV7-8 | TRBD1 | NA | CASSPETGGWGQYF | TGTGCCAGCAGCCCAGAAACAGGGGGCTGGGGGCAGTACTTC
TRBJ1-2 | TRBV10-3 | TRBD1 | NA | CAISDITGEVGGYTF | TGTGCCATCAGTGATATCACAGGGGAAGTAGGGGGCTACACCTTC
TRBJ2-1 | TRBV12-3/TRBV12-4 | TRBD2 | few | CASSTGTSGHNEQFF | TGTGCCAGCAGTACCGGGACTAGCGGACACAATGAGCAGTTCTTC
TRBJ1-2 | TRBV12-3/TRBV12-4 | NA | NA | CASRALQGWDGYTF | TGTGCCAGCAGAGCCTTACAGGGCTGGGATGGCTACACCTTC
TRBJ2-1 | TRBV5-1 | TRBD2 | NA | CASSRGASGRSNEQFF | TGCGCCAGCAGCAGGGGGGCTAGCGGGAGGAGCAATGAGCAGTTCTTC
TRBJ1-2 | TRBV12-3/TRBV12-4 | TRBD1 | once | CASSLDRGGYGYTF | TGTGCCAGCAGCCTGGACAGGGGGGGCTATGGCTACACCTTC
TRBJ1-1 | TRBV10-3 | NA | few | CASSEEMNTEAFF | TGCGCCAGCAGCGAGGAGATGAACACTGAAGCTTTCTTT
TRBJ2-1 | TRBV27 | TRBD2 | few | CASSLRRRELRNEQFF | TGTGCCAGCAGTTTAAGGAGGCGGGAGCTGAGGAATGAGCAGTTCTTC
TRBJ1-2 | TRBV5-1 | TRBD1 | NA | CASSLAGTGDLYGYTF | TGCGCCAGCAGCTTGGCCGGGACAGGGGATCTCTATGGCTACACCTTC
TRBJ2-7 | TRBV28 | NA | NA | CASSWSRDEQYF | TGTGCCAGCAGTTGGAGCAGGGACGAGCAGTACTTC
TRBJ2-7 | TRBV7-2 | NA | NA | CASSPRGHYEQYF | TGTGCCAGCAGCCCTAGAGGGCACTACGAGCAGTACTTC
TRBJ2-5 | TRBV4-1 | NA | NA | CASSQDPSRAETQYF | TGCGCCAGCAGCCAAGATCCATCCCGCGCAGAGACCCAGTACTTC
TRBJ2-2 | TRBV11-3 | NA | NA | CASSEGEANTGELFF | TGTGCCAGCAGCGAGGGGGAGGCGAACACCGGGGAGCTGTTTTTT
TRBJ1-1 | TRBV11-3 | NA | NA | CASSQQADTEAFF | TGTGCCAGCAGCCAGCAGGCGGACACTGAAGCTTTCTTT
TRBJ2-1 | TRBV6-5 | TRBD2 | few | CASTDLSGRAGNEQFF | TGTGCCAGCACCGACCTTAGCGGGAGGGCCGGTAATGAGCAGTTCTTC
TRBJ2-5 | TRBV30 | NA | NA | CAWSVGRQETQYF | TGTGCCTGGAGTGTCGGTCGGCAGGAGACCCAGTACTTC
TRBJ1-2 | TRBV20-1 | NA | few | CSARDPRPGRKMNGYTF | TGCAGTGCTAGAGATCCAAGACCAGGACGAAAGATGAATGGCTACACCTTC
TRBJ1-6 | TRBV20-1 | NA | few | CSAAPGAGSPLHF | TGCAGTGCCGCTCCCGGGGCCGGTTCACCCCTCCACTTT
TRBJ2-3 | TRBV7-2 | TRBD2 | few | CASSQGLRDTQYF | TGTGCCAGCAGCCAGGGACTACGAGATACGCAGTATTTT
TRBJ1-2 | TRBV5-1 | NA | NA | CASDPGTRPAYGYTF | TGCGCCAGCGACCCCGGGACACGGCCGGCTTATGGCTACACCTTC
TRBJ1-1 | TRBV3-1 | NA | NA | CASSKGTEAFF | TGTGCCAGCAGTAAAGGAACTGAAGCTTTCTTT
TRBJ1-2 | TRBV5-1 | NA | NA | CASSLVPGLSNGYTF | TGCGCCAGCAGCTTGGTACCAGGACTTAGTAATGGCTACACCTTC
TRBJ2-7 | TRBV12-3/TRBV12-4 | NA | NA | CASSLARRFTYEQYF | TGTGCCAGCAGTTTGGCCAGGCGATTTACCTACGAGCAGTACTTC
TRBJ2-3 | TRBV25-1 | TRBD1 | NA | CATRTGVGTDTQYF | TGTGCCACCCGGACAGGTGTGGGCACAGATACGCAGTATTTT
TRBJ1-1 | TRBV2 | NA | few | CASSAGVNTEAFF | TGTGCCAGCAGTGCGGGGGTGAACACTGAAGCTTTCTTT
TRBJ1-2 | TRBV20-1 | NA | NA | CSASLARPGGGYTF | TGCAGTGCTAGCCTGGCGCGTCCCGGTGGGGGCTACACCTTC
TRBJ2-5 | TRBV7-3 | NA | NA | CASRGGPGETQYF | TGTGCCAGCAGGGGGGGGCCGGGGGAGACCCAGTACTTC
TRBJ1-1 | TRBV7-8 | NA | once | CASSLRGNTEAFF | TGTGCCAGCAGCTTAAGGGGAAACACTGAAGCTTTCTTT
TRBJ1-2 | TRBV6-5 | NA | NA | CATKLPDSYGYTF | TGTGCCACCAAACTACCGGACAGCTATGGCTACACCTTC
TRBJ2-5 | TRBV29-1 | NA | once | CSVLGGQETQYF | TGCAGCGTTTTAGGGGGCCAAGAGACCCAGTACTTC
TRBJ1-6 | TRBV5-1 | TRBD1 | NA | CASSLALGQNSPLHF | TGCGCCAGCAGCTTAGCCCTGGGACAGAATTCACCCCTCCACTTT
TRBJ2-7 | TRBV7-9 | NA | NA | CASSPSEGFGYEQYF | TGTGCCAGCAGCCCTAGCGAGGGCTTCGGGTACGAGCAGTACTTC
TRBJ1-1 | TRBV7-3 | NA | NA | CASSLEARHTEAFF | TGTGCCAGCAGCTTAGAGGCCAGACACACTGAAGCTTTCTTT
TRBJ2-7 | TRBV12-3/TRBV12-4 | TRBD1 | medium-sized | CASSLWDRANEQYF | TGTGCCAGCAGTTTGTGGGACAGGGCTAACGAGCAGTACTTC
TRBJ1-3 | TRBV12-3/TRBV12-4 | NA | NA | CASSLRNGPLAIYF | TGTGCCAGCAGTTTAAGGAACGGACCTCTCGCCATATATTTT
TRBJ1-2 | TRBV28 | NA | NA | CASSLGRGGYTF | TGTGCCAGCAGTTTAGGGAGAGGGGGCTACACCTTC
TRBJ1-3 | TRBV4-2 | NA | NA | CASSLLDGAGNTIYF | TGTGCCAGCAGCCTACTTGACGGCGCTGGAAACACCATATATTTT
TRBJ2-5 | TRBV28 | TRBD1 | NA | CASRPDRQGSAETQYF | TGTGCCAGCAGACCCGACCGACAGGGATCGGCAGAGACCCAGTACTTC
TRBJ2-7 | TRBV20-1 | NA | few | CSASGGTTYEQYF | TGCAGTGCTAGTGGTGGTACCACCTACGAGCAGTACTTC
TRBJ1-1 | TRBV7-2 | TRBD1 | NA | CASRSTGGYTEAFF | TGTGCCAGCAGGTCGACAGGGGGCTACACTGAAGCTTTCTTT